This TCR beta chain was profiled in a study of cytomegalovirus exposure and HLA in healthy donors. General study points: Accurate predictions that matched the HLA-A and HLA-B alleles of most subjects were reportedly made from TCR beta sequences. The study had only CMV serostatus as immune exposure information.

Amplification used 60 Vbeta primers and 13 Jbeta primers. Sequencing was performed with immunoSEQ multiplex PCR; in TCRdb, only in-frame clones are kept and a portion is missing. The repertoire holds more than 150,000 clones, with approximately 84% as singletons. The junction had 9 bases not matched to a gene; V was cut back by 4 bases and J by 3 bases. CDR1 SGHDN and CDR2 FVKESK come from the germline V gene. The CDR3 runs 16 residues. In regard to this clone: The antigen remains undetermined.

Sequencing was done on a sample of PBMCs. The sequence came from a girl under 18 in good health and CMV-seropositive. The genes are TRBV14 and TRBJ2-1; TRBD2 matches 7 bases. CDR3 loop: CASSPRGAGIYNEQFF. In DNA form, the CDR3 reads TGTGCCAGCAGCCCCCGGGGAGCGGGGATCTACAATGAGCAGTTCTTC.